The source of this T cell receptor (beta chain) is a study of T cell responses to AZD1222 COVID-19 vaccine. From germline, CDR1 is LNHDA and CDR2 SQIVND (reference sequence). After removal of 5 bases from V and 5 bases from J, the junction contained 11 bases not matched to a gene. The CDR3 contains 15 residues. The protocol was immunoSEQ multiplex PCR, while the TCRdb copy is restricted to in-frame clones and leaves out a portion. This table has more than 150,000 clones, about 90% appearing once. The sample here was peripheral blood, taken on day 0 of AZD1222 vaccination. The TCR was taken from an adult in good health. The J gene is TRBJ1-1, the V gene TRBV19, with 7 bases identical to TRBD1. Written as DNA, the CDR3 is TGTGCCAGTAGTCCCTTGGACAGGTCCGCGACTGAAGCTTTCTTT. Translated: CASSPLDRSATEAFF.